The 30 T cell receptor beta chains below were found in one sample sequenced in a study of blood T cell repertoires in COVID-19. Libraries were prepared by immunoSEQ multiplex PCR; TCRdb keeps only in-frame clonotypes and omits some of them. In the table there are about 98,000 clones, approximately 79% of which are singletons. The sample was peripheral blood. The source of these receptors is a man aged 65 to 79 with active or convalescent COVID-19.

The chain links TRBV5-1 to TRBJ1-1; 8 positions match TRBD1. The V and J ends lost 1 base and 7 bases, in that order; junction bases with no gene match: 6. Germline CDR1 reads SGHRS; CDR2 reads YFSETQ. CDR3 length: 14 amino acids. In DNA form, the CDR3 reads TGCGCCAGCAGCTTGCGAGGACAGGGCAATGAAGCTTTCTTT. Its protein is CASSLRGQGNEAFF.

This chain connects TRBV3-1 (or the pseudogene TRBV3-2) to TRBJ2-5; 12 bases fit TRBD1. The trim removed 0 bases at V and 5 bases at J, leaving 4 bases unmatched. This CDR3 has 16 amino acids. The germline V gene has CDR1 LGHDT and CDR2 YNNKEL (reference sequence). The CDR3 nucleotides read TGTGCCAGCAGCCAAGACGGGACAGGGGGCCGGGAGACCCAGTACTTC. This translates into CASSQDGTGGRETQYF.

This chain uses TRBV7-9 with TRBJ1-1; a weak D match, TRBD1 (6 bases). V lost 4 bases to trimming and J lost 1 base, with 10 bases between them. The germline V gene has CDR1 SEHNR and CDR2 FQNEAQ (reference sequence). The CDR3 has 14 amino acids. CDR3 region: CASSSGQWNTEAFF. DNA for the CDR3: TGTGCCAGCAGCTCCGGACAGTGGAACACTGAAGCTTTCTTT.

This clone was observed a single time. In DNA form, the CDR3 reads TGTGCCAGCAGCCGCCGTCGGGCGAGCGGGGGGTACAATGAGCAGTTCTTC. This codes for CASSRRRASGGYNEQFF. J is TRBJ2-1 and V is TRBV27, with 9 nucleotides matching TRBD2. The germline V gene has CDR1 MNHEY and CDR2 SMNVEV (reference sequence). Trimming at V came to 6 bases and at J to 4 bases, leaving 13 bases not matched to a gene. CDR3 size: 17 residues.

The CDR3 region is CASSLGLAGSTDTQYF. The CDR3 DNA is TGTGCCAGCAGCTTGGGACTAGCGGGTAGCACAGATACGCAGTATTTT. This chain uses TRBV5-8 with TRBJ2-3, with 10 bases that match TRBD2. Germline V CDR1 and CDR2: SGHTS, YDEGEE. The CDR3 totals 16 residues. Trimming took 0 bases from V and 0 from J; bases not matched to a gene: 1.

The V and J genes are TRBV11-3 and TRBJ2-7, with D perhaps TRBD1 (6 bases). CDR1 is SGHNT, CDR2 YENEEA, per germline. Trimming left V 7 bases short and J 3 bases short, with 13 bases between. CDR3 length: 13 amino acids. CDR3 sequence (DNA): TGTGCCAGCACCCCCCGGGACAACTACGAGCAGTACTTC. Translation gives CASTPRDNYEQYF.

This chain uses TRBV7-2 with TRBJ1-2, with 12 bases lining up with TRBD1. Germline CDR1 reads SGHTA; CDR2 reads FQGNSA. V was pared by 6 bases and J by 8 bases, with 13 bases of the junction left unmatched. The length of the CDR3 is 16 residues. Here the CDR3 DNA reads TGTGCCAGCAGTTATAAGGGACAGGGGGCGCTAGTAGGCTACACCTTC. It is translated as CASSYKGQGALVGYTF.

V is TRBV10-3 and J is TRBJ1-2; D call uncertain. Germline V CDR1 and CDR2: ENHRY, SYGVKD. This CDR3 spans 14 amino acids. Trimming shortened V by 6 bases and J by 7 bases, and 18 bases separated the two germline ends. Written as DNA, the CDR3 is TGTGCCATCAGAGGCCCAGACACGCTCTTTGGCTACACCTTC. Translation: CAIRGPDTLFGYTF.

V and J are TRBV6-5 and TRBJ1-6, with D maybe TRBD1 (5 bases). This CDR3 has 15 residues. From germline, CDR1 is MNHEY and CDR2 SVGAGI. V gave up 4 bases and J gave up 6 bases, with 13 bases separating them. CDR3 in amino acids: CASSLGDSRNSPLHF. The CDR3 bases are TGTGCCAGCAGTTTGGGTGACAGCCGTAATTCACCCCTCCACTTT.

The chain combines TRBV19 with TRBJ2-7; 11 bases line up with TRBD2. Trimming removed 6 bases from V and 0 bases from J; junction bases left unmatched: 13. Looked up from germline, CDR1 is LNHDA and CDR2 is SQIVND (reference sequence). The CDR3 has 18 amino acids. The CDR3 DNA sequence: TGTGCCAGTAGCCCTCAGGGGAGACTAGCGGGGAGCTCCTACGAGCAGTACTTC. Translating it yields CASSPQGRLAGSSYEQYF.

The CDR3 sequence is CASSQRDRIYSYNEQFF. CDR3 in DNA: TGCGCCAGCAGCCAACGCGACAGGATCTACTCCTACAATGAGCAGTTCTTC. The chain has TRBV4-1 and TRBJ2-1; a weak D match, TRBD1 (6 bases). V was shortened by 2 bases and J by 0 bases, with 14 bases between the two germline ends. The CDR3 length is 17 residues. Germline CDR1 reads MGHRA; CDR2 reads YSYEKL.

The chain recombines TRBV29-1 with TRBJ2-6, with D perhaps TRBD2 (6 bases). This CDR3 has 17 residues. With 6 bases removed from V and 0 bases from J, the gap between germline ends came to 18 bases. CDR1 is SQVTM and CDR2 is ANQGSEA in the germline V gene. CDR3 nucleotides: TGCAGCGTCACCCAGGGTAAGGGAGGCTCTGGGGCCAACGTCCTGACTTTC. Amino acid sequence: CSVTQGKGGSGANVLTF.

V gene TRBV5-6 combines with J gene TRBJ2-7; 13 bases map to TRBD2. Trimming cost V 3 bases and J 6 bases; bases outside gene matches: 3. The V gene's germline CDR1 is SGHDT and CDR2 YYEEEE. There are 14 residues in the CDR3. Here the CDR3 DNA reads TGTGCCAGCAGCTCGGGACTAGCGGGGTTCGAGCAGTACTTC. Its protein is CASSSGLAGFEQYF.

The V gene is TRBV4-3, the J gene TRBJ2-6; D gene uncertain. The germline gives CDR1 LGHNA, CDR2 YSLEER. This CDR3 region has 16 residues. The germline V and J ends were trimmed by 0 bases and 2 bases, with 8 bases remaining between them. CDR3 DNA sequence: TGCGCCAGCAGCCAAGAGAGGTTAGCTGGGGCCAACGTCCTGACTTTC. It encodes CASSQERLAGANVLTF.

The gene calls are TRBV7-3 and TRBJ2-2; TRBD2 agrees at 13 bases. V was clipped by 5 bases and J by 6 bases; unmatched bases: 3. Germline CDR1 is SGHTA and CDR2 is FQGTGA. CDR3 length equals 15 residues. CDR3 DNA sequence: TGTGCCAGCAGCCGGACTAGCGGGGGTTCCGGGGAGCTGTTTTTT. Its translation is CASSRTSGGSGELFF.

The chain couples TRBV7-9 to TRBJ1-3; unclear D gene. Germline CDR1 reads SEHNR; CDR2 reads FQNEAQ (reference sequence). V was cut by 3 bases and J by 0 bases, with 3 bases left in between. The CDR3 spans 13 residues. The CDR3 nucleotides read TGTGCCAGCAGCTTCGGCTCTGGAAACACCATATATTTT. This encodes CASSFGSGNTIYF. The full variable domain, its missing parts supplied by reference TRBV7-9 and TRBJ1-3, is DTGVSQNPRHKITKRGQNVTFRCDPISEHNRLYWYRQTLGQGPEFLTYFQNEAQLEKSRLLSDRFSAERPKGSFSTLEIQRTEQGDSAMYLCASSFGSGNTIYFGEGSWLTVV.

This clone appeared a single time. The genes are TRBV6-2 or TRBV6-3 and TRBJ1-2; 8 nucleotides agree with TRBD1. The J segment lost 8 bases and the V segment lost 0 bases, leaving 2 bases of the junction unmatched. CDR1 is MNHEY and CDR2 is SVGEGT in the germline V gene. The CDR3 spans 13 residues. CDR3 loop: CASSYSRTGGYTF. As DNA, the CDR3 is TGTGCCAGCAGTTACTCGAGGACAGGGGGCTACACCTTC.

The chain has TRBV7-3 and TRBJ2-7; 9 bases are shared with TRBD1. Trimming cost V 9 bases and J 6 bases; bases outside gene matches: 9. The germline gives CDR1 SGHTA, CDR2 FQGTGA. CDR3 size: 13 residues. The CDR3 loop reads CASSRGQGSEQYF. CDR3 DNA: TGTGCCAGTTCAAGGGGACAGGGAAGCGAGCAGTACTTC.

The chain employs TRBV28 and TRBJ2-3, with 12 bases aligning to TRBD2. There are 14 residues in the CDR3. V was pared by 8 bases and J by 12 bases, with 12 bases of the junction left unmatched. CDR1 MDHEN and CDR2 SYDVKM come from the germline V gene. The CDR3 DNA follows: TGTGCCAGCGGAAGAAGACTAGCGGGGGTATTCCAGTATTTT. Translated: CASGRRLAGVFQYF. The full variable domain, in which reference TRBV28 and TRBJ2-3 provide the parts outside the CDR3, is DVKVTQSSRYLVKRTGEKVFLECVQDMDHENMFWYRQDPGLGLRLIYFSYDVKMKEKGDIPEGYSVSREKKERFSLILESASTNQTSMYLCASGRRLAGVFQYFGPGTRLTVL.

This clone was detected only once. V gene TRBV2 combines with J gene TRBJ2-7; weak D call: TRBD2 (5 bases). The CDR3 spans 13 residues. CDR1 is SNHLY, CDR2 FYNNEI, per germline. The V end was cut by 4 bases, the J end by 2 bases, with 9 bases between. The chain's CDR3 is CASSVQRTYEQYF. As DNA, the CDR3 is TGTGCCAGCAGTGTACAGCGGACCTACGAGCAGTACTTC. The whole variable domain, filled in from reference TRBV2 and TRBJ2-7, reads EPEVTQTPSHQVTQMGQEVILRCVPISNHLYFYWYRQILGQKVEFLVSFYNNEISEKSEIFDDQFSVERPDGSNFTLKIRSTKLEDSAMYFCASSVQRTYEQYFGPGTRLTVT.

The rearrangement links TRBV6-2 or TRBV6-3 to TRBJ1-5; 9 positions match TRBD1. The CDR3 loop spans 20 amino acids. CDR1 is MNHEY, CDR2 SVGEGT, per germline. Losses at the gene ends were 6 bases for V and 0 bases for J; bases not matched to a gene: 18. The CDR3, as DNA: TGTGCCAGCAGCGTCACATCTGGGGACAGGGTTCCGCCTAGCAATCAGCCCCAGCATTTT. Its protein product is CASSVTSGDRVPPSNQPQHF.

Turning to this clone: The sample contains more than one DNA sequence encoding this CDR3. This chain connects TRBV5-1 to TRBJ2-3; 7 bases are shared with TRBD1. The CDR3 consists of 14 residues. The germline V gene encodes CDR1 SGHRS and CDR2 YFSETQ. The ends lost 4 bases at V and 0 bases at J; junction bases unmatched: 2. CDR3: CASSRGQSTDTQYF. The CDR3 coding sequence is TGCGCCAGCAGCAGGGGACAGAGCACAGATACGCAGTATTTT.

V is TRBV18 and J is TRBJ1-1; 7 bases line up with TRBD1. Trimming took 3 bases from V and 1 from J; bases not matched to a gene: 5. Germline V CDR1 and CDR2: KGHSH, LQKENI. There are 15 residues in the CDR3. In DNA, the CDR3 is TGTGCCAGCTCACCTTTACAGGGGCCGAACACTGAAGCTTTCTTT. It translates to CASSPLQGPNTEAFF.

CDR3 DNA: TGCAGTGCTAGTCCAGGCCGGAACACTGAAGCTTTCTTT. As protein: CSASPGRNTEAFF. The rearrangement joins TRBV20-1 to TRBJ1-1; D gene ambiguous. The CDR3 length is 13 residues. The germline gives CDR1 DFQATT, CDR2 SNEGSKA (reference sequence). Trimming took off 3 bases at V and 1 base at J, with 9 bases between the two ends.

The V and J genes are TRBV9 and TRBJ2-3, with a weak D call TRBD2 (6 bases). V was shortened by 0 bases and J by 0 bases, with 11 bases between the two germline ends. The germline gives CDR1 SGDLS, CDR2 YYNGEE. There are 16 residues in the CDR3. The CDR3 region is CASSVGRGASTDTQYF. The CDR3 nucleotides are TGTGCCAGCAGCGTAGGGCGCGGGGCTAGCACAGATACGCAGTATTTT. The whole variable domain, filled in from reference TRBV9 and TRBJ2-3, reads DSGVTQTPKHLITATGQRVTLRCSPRSGDLSVYWYQQSLDQGLQFLIQYYNGEERAKGNILERFSAQQFPDLHSELNLSSLELGDSALYFCASSVGRGASTDTQYFGPGTRLTVL.

This clone was seen once. V is TRBV2 and J is TRBJ1-5; the match to TRBD1 covers 10 bases. Germline loops: CDR1 SNHLY, CDR2 FYNNEI. The V and J ends lost 6 bases and 4 bases, in that order; junction bases with no gene match: 9. The CDR3 totals 16 residues. Here the CDR3 reads CASSDRGLLGNQPQHF. CDR3 in DNA: TGTGCCAGCAGCGACAGGGGGCTGTTAGGAAATCAGCCCCAGCATTTT.

The chain employs TRBV5-1 and TRBJ2-3; 8 positions match TRBD2. Trimming cost V 4 bases and J 0 bases; bases outside gene matches: 19. CDR1 is SGHRS, CDR2 YFSETQ, per germline. CDR3 length: 20 residues. The CDR3 nucleotides are TGCGCCAGCAGCCCCCAAGGGAGTGGGACCGGGACTAGGAGCACAGATACGCAGTATTTT. Its translation: CASSPQGSGTGTRSTDTQYF.

CDR3 coding DNA: TGTGCCAGCAGCTTAGGCCCAGCGGGGGCGACAGATACGCAGTATTTT. This codes for CASSLGPAGATDTQYF. The V gene is TRBV7-2, the J gene TRBJ2-3; TRBD2 aligns across 8 bases. Unmatched junction bases numbered 6, after V lost 1 base and J lost 3 bases. Germline assignment: CDR1 SGHTA and CDR2 FQGNSA. CDR3 size: 16 residues.

This chain uses TRBV7-3 with TRBJ2-1, with D possibly being TRBD1 (6 bases). This CDR3 spans 15 amino acids. Germline assignment: CDR1 SGHTA and CDR2 FQGTGA. Trimming removed 4 bases from V and 7 bases from J, with 17 bases in between. The CDR3 sequence: CASSSDGTPRNEQFF. In DNA, the CDR3 is TGTGCCAGCAGCTCAGACGGGACACCCCGGAATGAGCAGTTCTTC.

This sequence joins TRBV30 and TRBJ1-5; D perhaps matches TRBD1 (5 bases). The V end was cut by 0 bases, the J end by 5 bases, with 5 bases between. The CDR3 runs to 12 residues. Germline V gene lookup returns CDR1 GTSNPN and CDR2 SVGIG (reference sequence). In DNA form, the CDR3 reads TGTGCCTGGAGTGTAGGGGATCAGCCCCAGCATTTT. It encodes CAWSVGDQPQHF.